Here is one T cell receptor (beta chain) with its context. This sample is part of a study of blood T cell repertoires in COVID-19. Background on the study: Samples taken during acute and convalescent COVID-19 were collected in the United States, Italy and Spain.

Authors' processing steps: Amplifying reference gene primers gave estimates of nucleated cell counts. Assay used: immunoSEQ multiplex PCR; TCRdb lists only in-frame clones, some missing. D and trimming come from the DNA, and the V and J calls and clone size come from that table. The table includes approximately 210,000 clones, 75% to 85% detected once. Which cohort a participant joined came from the clinical history participants gave. Germline lookup yields CDR1 SGHDT and CDR2 YYEEEE. Trimming stripped 0 bases from V and 1 base from J, with 13 bases between. This CDR3 is 16 amino acids long. The source is a man between 25 and 39 years old with acute COVID-19. Input material: PBMCs or T cells enriched from blood (not recorded which). The rearrangement uses TRBV5-6 and TRBJ1-2, with unresolved D. The DNA of the CDR3 is TGTGCCAGCAGCTTGGATCGGGGTAGAGGTAACTATGGCTACACCTTC. Amino acid sequence: CASSLDRGRGNYGYTF.